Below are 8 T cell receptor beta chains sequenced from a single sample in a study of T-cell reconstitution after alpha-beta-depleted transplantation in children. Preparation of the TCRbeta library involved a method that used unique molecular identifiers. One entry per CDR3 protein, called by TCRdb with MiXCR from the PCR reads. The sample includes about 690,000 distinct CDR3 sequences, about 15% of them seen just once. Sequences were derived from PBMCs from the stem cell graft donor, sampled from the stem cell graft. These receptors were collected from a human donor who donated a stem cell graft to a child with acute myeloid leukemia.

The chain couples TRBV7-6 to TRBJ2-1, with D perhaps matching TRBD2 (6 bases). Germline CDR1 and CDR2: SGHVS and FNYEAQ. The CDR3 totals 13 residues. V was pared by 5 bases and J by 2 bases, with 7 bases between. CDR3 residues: CASSRLAYNEQFF. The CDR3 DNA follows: TGTGCCAGCAGCCGACTAGCCTACAATGAGCAGTTCTTC.

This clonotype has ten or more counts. CDR3 sequence: CAISGYDSRTDTQYF. In nucleotides, the CDR3 is TGTGCCATCAGTGGATATGACAGTCGCACAGATACGCAGTATTTT. J is TRBJ2-3 and V is TRBV10-3; the D gene is possibly TRBD1 (5 bases). This CDR3 region has 15 residues. V lost 4 bases, J lost 1 base, and 12 bases lay in between. CDR1 and CDR2 (germline): ENHRY, SYGVKD.

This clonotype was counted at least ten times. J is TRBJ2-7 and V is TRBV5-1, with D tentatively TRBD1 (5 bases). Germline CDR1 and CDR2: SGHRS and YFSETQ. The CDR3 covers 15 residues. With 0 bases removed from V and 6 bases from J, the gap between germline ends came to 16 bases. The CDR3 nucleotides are TGCGCCAGCAGCTTGGACCCAGGGTGGCCGGGCGAGCAGTACTTC. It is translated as CASSLDPGWPGEQYF.

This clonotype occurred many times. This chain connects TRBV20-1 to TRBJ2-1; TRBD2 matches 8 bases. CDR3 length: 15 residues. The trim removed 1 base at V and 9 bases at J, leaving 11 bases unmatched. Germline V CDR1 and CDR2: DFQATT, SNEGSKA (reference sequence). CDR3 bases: TGCAGTGCTAGAGCGGGACTAGATGTACTCGGTGAGCAGTTCTTC. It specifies CSARAGLDVLGEQFF.

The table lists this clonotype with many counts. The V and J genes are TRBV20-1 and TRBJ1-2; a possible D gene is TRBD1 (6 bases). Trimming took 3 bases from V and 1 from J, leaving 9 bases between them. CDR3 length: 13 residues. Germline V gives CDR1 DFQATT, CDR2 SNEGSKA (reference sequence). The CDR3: CSARSRGNYGYTF. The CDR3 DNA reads TGCAGTGCTAGGTCCAGGGGTAACTATGGCTACACCTTC.

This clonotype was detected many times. The CDR3 sequence: CSARDPSQVTGGTDTQYF. CDR3 DNA sequence: TGCAGTGCTAGAGACCCGTCCCAGGTGACAGGGGGCACAGATACGCAGTATTTT. The V and J genes are TRBV20-1 and TRBJ2-3; 8 nucleotides line up with TRBD1. In germline, CDR1 is DFQATT, CDR2 SNEGSKA (reference sequence). The junction had 12 bases not matched to a gene; V was cut back by 0 bases and J by 1 base. The length of the CDR3 is 18 residues.

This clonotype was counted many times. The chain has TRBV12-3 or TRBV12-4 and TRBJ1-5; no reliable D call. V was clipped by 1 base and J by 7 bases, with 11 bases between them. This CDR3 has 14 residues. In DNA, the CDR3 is TGTGCCAGCAGTTTAGGTACTGGGATGCAGCCCCAGCATTTT. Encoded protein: CASSLGTGMQPQHF.

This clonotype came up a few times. The CDR3 bases are TGCAGTGCTAGAAACCCCCCAGGGTCTGGCTACGAGCAGTACTTC. It translates to CSARNPPGSGYEQYF. The chain couples TRBV20-1 to TRBJ2-7; a possible D gene is TRBD1 (5 bases). Trimming shortened V by 2 bases and J by 3 bases, and 17 bases separated the two germline ends. CDR1 is DFQATT, CDR2 SNEGSKA, per germline (reference sequence). The CDR3 runs 15 residues.